The 18 T cell receptor beta chains presented below share a single source sample, sequenced in a study of post-analysis software for immune sequencing data. Overall study findings and caveats: Relative to controls, patients had five TRBV segments at higher frequency, with TRBV5-6, TRBV5-1 and TRBV20-1 among these.

These receptors lack a known antigen. TCR beta libraries were prepared from cDNA with unique molecular identifiers. TCRdb re-called the PCR reads with MiXCR, one entry per CDR3 protein. This repertoire shows about 540,000 distinct CDR3 sequences, roughly 34% found once; its top ten account for approximately 6%. Sequenced sample: blood. These receptors originate from a girl under 18 with multiple sclerosis.

This chain connects TRBV19 to TRBJ1-6; 8 bases agree with TRBD1. CDR1 is LNHDA, CDR2 SQIVND, per germline (reference sequence). The CDR3 loop spans 15 amino acids. V lost 5 bases to trimming and J lost 7 bases; unmatched junction nucleotides: 7. This CDR3 is CASSLRTGRNSPLHF. CDR3 coding DNA: TGTGCCAGTAGTCTCCGGACAGGGCGGAATTCACCCCTCCACTTT.

The gene calls are TRBV2 and TRBJ2-3; 13 nucleotides line up with TRBD2. CDR3 length: 14 residues. From germline, CDR1 is SNHLY and CDR2 FYNNEI. The V and J ends lost 10 bases and 7 bases, in that order; junction bases with no gene match: 8. CDR3 nucleotides: TGTGCCACCACTAGCGGGGGGGCCATTTATACGCAGTATTTT. It translates to CATTSGGAIYTQYF.

The J gene is TRBJ2-7, the V gene TRBV29-1; 8 nucleotides agree with TRBD1. Losses at the gene ends were 6 bases for V and 6 bases for J; bases not matched to a gene: 10. This CDR3 is 13 amino acids long. Germline V gene lookup returns CDR1 SQVTM and CDR2 ANQGSEA. The CDR3 nucleotides read TGCAGCGTCGCAACTTCAGGGGGCGGCGAGCAGTACTTC. Protein product: CSVATSGGGEQYF.

This clonotype was detected a few times. The rearrangement joins TRBV19 to TRBJ2-4; D not certain. CDR1 is LNHDA, CDR2 SQIVND, per germline (reference sequence). This CDR3 region has 13 residues. The V gene lost 5 bases and the J gene lost 6 bases, with 11 bases spanning the gap. The CDR3 DNA reads as TGTGCCAGTAGTCCCCTTTTAGGAAACATTCAGTACTTC. Translation: CASSPLLGNIQYF.

This clonotype appeared a few times. The V and J genes are TRBV4-1 and TRBJ2-1; D not certain. Germline CDR1 MGHRA, CDR2 YSYEKL. Trimming removed 0 bases from V and 6 bases from J, with 12 bases in between. The length of the CDR3 is 15 residues. The CDR3 reads CASSQEPLLPNEQFF. The CDR3 nucleotides are TGCGCCAGCAGCCAAGAACCCCTTCTCCCCAATGAGCAGTTCTTC.

The J gene is TRBJ1-1, the V gene TRBV5-1; 8 bases match TRBD1. Losses at the gene ends were 4 bases for V and 5 bases for J; bases not matched to a gene: 13. The germline V gene has CDR1 SGHRS and CDR2 YFSETQ. This CDR3 comprises 16 residues. In DNA, the CDR3 is TGCGCCAGCAGCCGTGAGATTGGACAGGGAGAAACTGAAGCTTTCTTT. This gives the protein CASSREIGQGETEAFF. Full variable domain (remainder filled in from reference TRBV5-1 and TRBJ1-1): KAGVTQTPRYLIKTRGQQVTLSCSPISGHRSVSWYQQTPGQGLQFLFEYFSETQRNKGNFPGRFSGRQFSNSRSEMNVSTLELGDSALYLCASSREIGQGETEAFFGQGTRLTVV.

This clonotype came up a few times. The V call is TRBV29-1, the J call TRBJ1-2; 10 bases are a match to TRBD1. Germline-derived CDR1 and CDR2 are SQVTM and ANQGSEA. The CDR3 runs 13 residues. The junction had 6 bases not matched to a gene; V was cut back by 4 bases and J by 7 bases. In nucleotides, the CDR3 is TGCAGCGTTGGAGGGACAGGGGTTTTTGGCTACACCTTC. Translation: CSVGGTGVFGYTF.

This clonotype was seen more than once but under ten times. This chain connects TRBV12-3 or TRBV12-4 to TRBJ2-1; D is unresolved. The CDR3 has 15 amino acids. V was trimmed by 6 bases and J by 0 bases, leaving 12 bases between them. In DNA, the CDR3 is TGTGCCAGCAGGTCCGTCGTCAGCTCCTACAATGAGCAGTTCTTC. Protein product: CASRSVVSSYNEQFF.

The chain links TRBV7-8 to TRBJ1-1, with 9 bases that match TRBD1. Losses at the gene ends were 4 bases for V and 0 bases for J; bases not matched to a gene: 12. This CDR3 is 18 amino acids long. Germline V lookup: CDR1 SGHVS, CDR2 FQNEAQ. CDR3 nucleotides: TGTGCCAGCAGCTCTATGCGGCCGGGACAGGGCGTGAACACTGAAGCTTTCTTT. It translates to CASSSMRPGQGVNTEAFF.

This clonotype has more than one count but fewer than ten. The gene calls are TRBV5-1 and TRBJ2-6; D is undetermined. The CDR3 covers 17 residues. The V end lost 2 bases, the J end lost 3 bases, and 15 bases lay between the germline ends. Germline V gene lookup returns CDR1 SGHRS and CDR2 YFSETQ. CDR3 loop: CASSFGIPPHGANVLTF. CDR3 sequence (DNA): TGCGCCAGCAGCTTCGGCATACCCCCACATGGGGCCAACGTCCTGACTTTC.

The DNA of the CDR3 is TGTGCCAGCAGCCTAGGACAGGGGAACTCTGGGGCCAACGTCCTGACTTTC. This codes for CASSLGQGNSGANVLTF. This chain links TRBV5-5 with TRBJ2-6; 9 bases are shared with TRBD1. This CDR3 has 17 amino acids. Germline V gives CDR1 SGHKS, CDR2 YYEKEE (reference sequence). Trimming removed 4 bases from V and 0 bases from J; junction bases left unmatched: 5. Variable domain in full (rest from reference TRBV5-5 and TRBJ2-6): DAGVTQSPTHLIKTRGQQVTLRCSPISGHKSVSWYQQVLGQGPQFIFQYYEKEERGRGNFPDRFSARQFPNYSSELNVNALLLGDSALYLCASSLGQGNSGANVLTFGAGSRLTVL.

The chain employs TRBV7-9 and TRBJ2-3; TRBD2 might be the D (5 bases). The CDR3 runs 14 residues. Germline V CDR1 and CDR2: SEHNR, FQNEAQ (reference sequence). Trimming shortened V by 7 bases and J by 3 bases, and 14 bases separated the two germline ends. For the CDR3, the DNA is TGTGCCAGCAAAGGGCGGGTCTCAACAGATACGCAGTATTTT. This translates into CASKGRVSTDTQYF.

Of note for this clonotype: A much bigger clone sits one base away, suggesting this may be a read error. This chain uses TRBV10-3 with TRBJ2-1; D might be TRBD1 (6 bases). Per the germline V gene, CDR1 is ENHRY and CDR2 is SYGVKD. The CDR3 spans 15 residues. This CDR3 reads CATSGGQRTYNEQFF. CDR3 coding DNA: TGTGCCACCAGTGGTGGACAGAGAACCTACAATGAGCAGTTCTTC.

The chain joins TRBV4-1 to TRBJ2-1; D is possibly TRBD1 or TRBD2 (5 bases each). The CDR3 totals 15 residues. CDR1 MGHRA and CDR2 YSYEKL come from the germline V gene. V lost 0 bases and J 8 bases, leaving 14 bases between the germline ends. CDR3 region: CASSQEWDQGDEQFF. The DNA of the CDR3 is TGCGCCAGCAGCCAAGAATGGGACCAAGGAGATGAGCAGTTCTTC.

J is TRBJ1-4 and V is TRBV4-1; D may be TRBD1 (6 bases). This CDR3 region has 16 residues. V was cut by 3 bases and J by 4 bases, with 15 bases left in between. Germline V lookup: CDR1 MGHRA, CDR2 YSYEKL. DNA for the CDR3: TGCGCCAGCAGCCACAGGGGCCAGACAATTAATGAAAAACTGTTTTTT. Its translation: CASSHRGQTINEKLFF.

The sample holds many counts of this clonotype. In DNA, the CDR3 is TGCAGCGTTATAACAGGGGGCGGGGAGACCCAGTACTTC. Its translation is CSVITGGGETQYF. The genes are TRBV29-1 and TRBJ2-5; 9 bases map to TRBD1. V was clipped by 5 bases and J by 5 bases; unmatched bases: 6. This CDR3 region has 13 residues. Germline CDR1 is SQVTM and CDR2 is ANQGSEA.

Only one count was recorded for this clonotype. The chain links TRBV20-1 to TRBJ2-2; possibly TRBD1 for D (5 bases). The CDR3 length is 15 residues. The germline V gene has CDR1 DFQATT and CDR2 SNEGSKA (reference sequence). Trimming pared 6 bases from V and 7 bases from J, leaving 21 bases between. DNA for the CDR3: TGCAGTGCCAGCGAGGCTAGGGGCTCGGGCGGGGAGCTGTTTTTT. This encodes CSASEARGSGGELFF.

This clonotype was observed a handful of times. The chain has TRBV5-1 and TRBJ2-7, with D possibly matching TRBD2 (6 bases). Germline assignment: CDR1 SGHRS and CDR2 YFSETQ. V lost 4 bases to trimming and J lost 0 bases, with 14 bases between them. There are 15 residues in the CDR3. Here the CDR3 reads CASSARGGSSYEQYF. CDR3 coding DNA: TGCGCCAGCAGCGCCCGTGGGGGGAGCTCCTACGAGCAGTACTTC.